This T cell receptor (beta chain) is drawn from a study of blood T cell repertoires in COVID-19. Study background: Whether acute or convalescent, the COVID-19 samples came from the United States, Italy and Spain.

The CDR3 loop spans 16 amino acids. Trimming cost V 4 bases and J 3 bases; bases outside gene matches: 12. Germline assignment: CDR1 SGHDT and CDR2 YYEEEE. As processed by the authors: Reference gene primer amplification yielded estimated nucleated cell counts. Method: immunoSEQ multiplex PCR; TCRdb's copy keeps in-frame clones and lacks some. The DNA was the basis for D and trimming; V, J and clone size are from that table. The table shows about 80,000 clones, with around 80% occurring only once. Sequencing used peripheral blood. The rearrangement joins TRBV5-6 to TRBJ1-1; the match to TRBD1 covers 7 bases. The sequence was collected from a woman aged 35 to 49 with active or convalescent COVID-19. The CDR3 DNA follows: TGTGCCAGCAGCAGAGCAGGGGGGCAGTGGGACACTGAAGCTTTCTTT. This sequence encodes CASSRAGGQWDTEAFF.